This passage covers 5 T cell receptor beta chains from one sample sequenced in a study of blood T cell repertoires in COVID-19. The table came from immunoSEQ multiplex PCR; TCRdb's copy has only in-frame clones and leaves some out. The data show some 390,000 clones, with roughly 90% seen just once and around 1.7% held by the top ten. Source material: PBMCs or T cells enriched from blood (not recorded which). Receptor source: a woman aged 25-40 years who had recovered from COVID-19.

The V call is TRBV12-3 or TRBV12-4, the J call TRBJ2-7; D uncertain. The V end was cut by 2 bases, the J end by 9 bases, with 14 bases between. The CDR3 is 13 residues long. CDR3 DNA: TGTGCCAGCAGTTTATCGACAAGTATGTTGCAGTACTTC. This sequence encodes CASSLSTSMLQYF.

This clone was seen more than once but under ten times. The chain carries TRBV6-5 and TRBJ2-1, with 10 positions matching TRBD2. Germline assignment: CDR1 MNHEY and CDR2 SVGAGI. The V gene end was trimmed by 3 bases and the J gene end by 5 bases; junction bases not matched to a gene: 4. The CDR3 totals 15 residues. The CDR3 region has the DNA TGTGCCAGCAGTTATAGCGGGGGGTCGGACAATGAGCAGTTCTTC. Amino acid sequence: CASSYSGGSDNEQFF.

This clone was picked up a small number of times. This chain's CDR3 is CSAHRGMNTEAFF. CDR3 DNA: TGCAGCGCCCACAGGGGCATGAACACTGAAGCTTTCTTT. The chain links TRBV29-1 to TRBJ1-1; 7 bases are shared with TRBD1. The germline gives CDR1 SQVTM, CDR2 ANQGSEA. V lost 7 bases to trimming and J lost 0 bases; unmatched junction nucleotides: 5. This CDR3 spans 13 amino acids.

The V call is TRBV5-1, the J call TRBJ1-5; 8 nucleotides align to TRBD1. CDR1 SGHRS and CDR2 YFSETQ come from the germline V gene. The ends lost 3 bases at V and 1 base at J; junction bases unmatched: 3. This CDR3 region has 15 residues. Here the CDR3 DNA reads TGCGCCAGCAGCTCCGGACAGGGCAGCAATCAGCCCCAGCATTTT. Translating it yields CASSSGQGSNQPQHF.

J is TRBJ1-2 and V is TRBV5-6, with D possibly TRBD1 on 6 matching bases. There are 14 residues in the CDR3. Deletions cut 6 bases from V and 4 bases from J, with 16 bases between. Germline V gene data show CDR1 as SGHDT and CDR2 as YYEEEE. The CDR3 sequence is CASTPGGRPYGYTF. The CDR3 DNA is TGTGCCAGCACCCCCGGGGGGCGCCCCTATGGCTACACCTTC.